This T cell receptor beta chain is from a study of T-cell reconstitution after alpha-beta-depleted transplantation in children. This clonotype was counted many times. V lost 0 bases and J 2 bases, leaving 2 bases between the germline ends. Germline V gives CDR1 MNHEY, CDR2 SMNVEV (reference sequence). The CDR3 extends over 13 amino acids. Using unique molecular identifiers, the investigators prepared the TCRbeta library. TCRdb analysed the PCR reads with MiXCR anew, one entry per CDR3 protein. The sample lists about 110,000 distinct CDR3 sequences; over 9% were seen once. The sequence derives from a boy younger than 10 with acute lymphoblastic leukemia, due to receive a stem cell transplant. The gene calls are TRBV27 and TRBJ2-1; D not certain. The sequencing here drew on PBMCs, taken before TCRalphabeta/CD19-depleted stem cell transplant. The DNA for the CDR3 is TGTGCCAGCAGTTTATCGACCTACAATGAGCAGTTCTTC. Its protein product is CASSLSTYNEQFF.